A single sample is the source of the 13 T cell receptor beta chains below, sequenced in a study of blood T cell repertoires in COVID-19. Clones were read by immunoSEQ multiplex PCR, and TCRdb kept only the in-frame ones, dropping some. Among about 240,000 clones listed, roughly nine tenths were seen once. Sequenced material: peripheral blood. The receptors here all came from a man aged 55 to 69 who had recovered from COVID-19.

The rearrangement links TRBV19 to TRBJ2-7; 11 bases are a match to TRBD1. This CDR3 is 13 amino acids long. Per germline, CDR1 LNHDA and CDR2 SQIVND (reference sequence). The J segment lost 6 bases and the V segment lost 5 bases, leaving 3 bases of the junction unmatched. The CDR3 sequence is CASSLGQGGEQYF. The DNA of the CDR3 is TGTGCCAGTAGTCTGGGACAGGGGGGCGAGCAGTACTTC.

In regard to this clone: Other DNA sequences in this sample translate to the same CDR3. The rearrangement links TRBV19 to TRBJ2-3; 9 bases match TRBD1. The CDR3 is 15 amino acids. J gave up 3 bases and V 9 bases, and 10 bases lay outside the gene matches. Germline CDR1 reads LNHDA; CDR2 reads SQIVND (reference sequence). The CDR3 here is CASSLQGAETDTQYF. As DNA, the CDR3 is TGTGCCAGCTCCTTACAGGGGGCCGAAACAGATACGCAGTATTTT.

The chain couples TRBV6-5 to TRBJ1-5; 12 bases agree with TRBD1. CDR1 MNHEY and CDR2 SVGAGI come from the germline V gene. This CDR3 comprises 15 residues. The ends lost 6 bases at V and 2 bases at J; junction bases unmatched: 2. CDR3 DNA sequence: TGTGCCAGCAGGGGGACAGGGGGCCGCAATCAGCCCCAGCATTTT. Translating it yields CASRGTGGRNQPQHF.

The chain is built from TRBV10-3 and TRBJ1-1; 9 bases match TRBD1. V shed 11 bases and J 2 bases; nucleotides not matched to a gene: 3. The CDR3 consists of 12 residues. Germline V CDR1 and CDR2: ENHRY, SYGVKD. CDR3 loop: CAVQGANTEAFF. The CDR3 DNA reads TGTGCCGTACAGGGGGCTAACACTGAAGCTTTCTTT.

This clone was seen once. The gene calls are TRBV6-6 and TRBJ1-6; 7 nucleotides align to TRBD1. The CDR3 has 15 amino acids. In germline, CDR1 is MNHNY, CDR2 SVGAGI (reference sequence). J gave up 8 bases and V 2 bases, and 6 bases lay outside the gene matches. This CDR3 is CASSYPDREYSPLHF. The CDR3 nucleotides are TGTGCCAGCAGTTACCCCGACAGGGAATATTCACCCCTCCACTTT.

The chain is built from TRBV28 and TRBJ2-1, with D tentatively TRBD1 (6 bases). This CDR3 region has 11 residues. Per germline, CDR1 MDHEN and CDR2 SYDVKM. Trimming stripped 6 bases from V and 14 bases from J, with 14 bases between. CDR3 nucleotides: TGTGCCAGCAGCGAACAGGGAACCGAGTTCTTC. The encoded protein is CASSEQGTEFF. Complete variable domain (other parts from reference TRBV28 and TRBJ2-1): DVKVTQSSRYLVKRTGEKVFLECVQDMDHENMFWYRQDPGLGLRLIYFSYDVKMKEKGDIPEGYSVSREKKERFSLILESASTNQTSMYLCASSEQGTEFFGPGTRLTVL.

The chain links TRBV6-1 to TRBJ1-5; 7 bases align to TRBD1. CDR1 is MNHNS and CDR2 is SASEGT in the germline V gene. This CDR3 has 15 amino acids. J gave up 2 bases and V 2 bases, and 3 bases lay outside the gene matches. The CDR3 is CASSEWDSRNQPQHF. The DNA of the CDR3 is TGTGCCAGCAGTGAATGGGACAGCCGCAATCAGCCCCAGCATTTT.

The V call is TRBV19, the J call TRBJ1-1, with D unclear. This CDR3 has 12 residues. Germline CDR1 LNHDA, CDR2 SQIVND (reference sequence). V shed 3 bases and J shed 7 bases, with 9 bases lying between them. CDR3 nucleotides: TGTGCCAGTAGTATCCGGACTGGTGAAGCTTTCTTT. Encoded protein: CASSIRTGEAFF.

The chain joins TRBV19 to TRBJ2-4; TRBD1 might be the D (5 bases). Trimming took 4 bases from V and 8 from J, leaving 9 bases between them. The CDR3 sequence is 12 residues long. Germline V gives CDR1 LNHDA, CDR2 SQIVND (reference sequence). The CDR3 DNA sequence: TGTGCCAGTAGTACGCAGGGCGACATTCAGTACTTC. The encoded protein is CASSTQGDIQYF.

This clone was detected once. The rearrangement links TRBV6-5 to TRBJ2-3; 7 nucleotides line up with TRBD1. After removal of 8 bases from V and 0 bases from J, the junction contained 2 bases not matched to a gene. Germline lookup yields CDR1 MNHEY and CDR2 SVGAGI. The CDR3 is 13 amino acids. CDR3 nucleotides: TGTGCCAGCCAGGGGGTGAGCACAGATACGCAGTATTTT. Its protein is CASQGVSTDTQYF.

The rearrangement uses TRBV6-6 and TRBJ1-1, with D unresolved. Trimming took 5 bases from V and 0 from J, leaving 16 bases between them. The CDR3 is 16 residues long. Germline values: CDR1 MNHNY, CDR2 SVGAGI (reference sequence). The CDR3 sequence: CASSRWAGSMNTEAFF. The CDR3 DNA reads TGTGCCAGCAGTCGATGGGCCGGATCAATGAACACTGAAGCTTTCTTT.

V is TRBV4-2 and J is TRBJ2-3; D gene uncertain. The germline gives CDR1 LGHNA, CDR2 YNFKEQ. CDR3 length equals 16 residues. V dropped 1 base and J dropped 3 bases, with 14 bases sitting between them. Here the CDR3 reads CASSQGPGSGTDTQYF. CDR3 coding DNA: TGTGCCAGCAGCCAAGGCCCCGGTTCCGGTACAGATACGCAGTATTTT.

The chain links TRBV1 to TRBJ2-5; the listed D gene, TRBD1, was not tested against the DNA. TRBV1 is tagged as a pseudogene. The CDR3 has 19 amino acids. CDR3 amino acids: CTSSQGYGGTDRSQETQYF. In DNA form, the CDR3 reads TGCACCAGCAGCCAAGGGTACGGCGGGACAGATCGGTCGCAAGAGACCCAGTACTTC.